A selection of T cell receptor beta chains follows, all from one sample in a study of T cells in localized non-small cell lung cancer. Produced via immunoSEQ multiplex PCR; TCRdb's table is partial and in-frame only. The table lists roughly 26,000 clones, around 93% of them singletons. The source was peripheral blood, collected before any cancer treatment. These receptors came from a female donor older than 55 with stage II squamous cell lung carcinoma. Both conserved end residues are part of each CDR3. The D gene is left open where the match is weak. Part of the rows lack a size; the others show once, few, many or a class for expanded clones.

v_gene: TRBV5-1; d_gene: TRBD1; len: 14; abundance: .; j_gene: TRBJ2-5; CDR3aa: CASSLRQGKETQYF; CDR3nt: TGCGCCAGCAGCTTGCGACAGGGGAAAGAGACCCAGTACTTC
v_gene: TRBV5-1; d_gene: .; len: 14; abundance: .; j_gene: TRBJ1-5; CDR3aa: CASSLEGGNQPQHF; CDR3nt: TGCGCCAGCAGCTTGGAGGGGGGCAATCAGCCCCAGCATTTT
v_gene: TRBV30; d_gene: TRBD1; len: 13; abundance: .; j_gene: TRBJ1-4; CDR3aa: CAWRTGTGGQLFF; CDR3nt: TGTGCCTGGAGGACCGGGACAGGGGGACAACTGTTTTTT
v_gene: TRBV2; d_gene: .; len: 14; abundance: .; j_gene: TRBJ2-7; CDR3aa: CASFHLDSTTEQYF; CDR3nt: TGTGCCAGCTTTCATCTGGACTCTACTACTGAGCAGTACTTC
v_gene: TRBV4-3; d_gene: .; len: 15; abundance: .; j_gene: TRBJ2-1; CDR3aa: CASSQVAGLYNEQFF; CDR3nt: TGCGCCAGCAGCCAAGTTGCAGGGTTGTACAATGAGCAGTTCTTC
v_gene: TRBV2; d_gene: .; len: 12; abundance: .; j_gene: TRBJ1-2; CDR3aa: CASEGGRYGYTF; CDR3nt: TGTGCCAGCGAAGGGGGGAGGTATGGCTACACCTTC
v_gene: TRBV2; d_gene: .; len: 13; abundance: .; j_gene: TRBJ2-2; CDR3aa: CASSEVPAGELFF; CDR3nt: TGTGCCAGCAGTGAAGTGCCGGCCGGGGAGCTGTTTTTT
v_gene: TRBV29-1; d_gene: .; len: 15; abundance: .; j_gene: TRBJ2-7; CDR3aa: CSVGLPGTATYEQYF; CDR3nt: TGCAGCGTTGGGTTGCCAGGGACCGCGACCTACGAGCAGTACTTC
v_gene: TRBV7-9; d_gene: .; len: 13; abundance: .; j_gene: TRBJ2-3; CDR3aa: CASSLGGADTQYF; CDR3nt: TGTGCCAGCAGCTTAGGGGGAGCAGATACGCAGTATTTT
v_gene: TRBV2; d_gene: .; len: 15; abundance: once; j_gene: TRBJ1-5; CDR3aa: CASSKSVPSNQPQHF; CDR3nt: TGTGCCAGCAGCAAGTCGGTGCCCAGCAATCAGCCCCAGCATTTT
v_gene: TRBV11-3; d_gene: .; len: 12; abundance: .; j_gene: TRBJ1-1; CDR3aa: CASSDQGSEAFF; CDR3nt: TGTGCCAGCAGTGACCAGGGCTCTGAAGCTTTCTTT
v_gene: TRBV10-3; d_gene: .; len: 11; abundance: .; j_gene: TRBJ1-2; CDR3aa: CAMFRGNGYTF; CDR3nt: TGTGCCATGTTTCGGGGTAATGGCTACACCTTC
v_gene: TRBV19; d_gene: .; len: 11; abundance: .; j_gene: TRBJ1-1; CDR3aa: CASSMKRTAFF; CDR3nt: TGTGCCAGTAGTATGAAACGGACGGCTTTCTTT
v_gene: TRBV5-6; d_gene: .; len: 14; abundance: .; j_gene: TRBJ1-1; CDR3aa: CASSLTSGTVKAFF; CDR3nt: TGTGCCAGCAGCTTGACCTCCGGGACGGTGAAAGCTTTCTTT
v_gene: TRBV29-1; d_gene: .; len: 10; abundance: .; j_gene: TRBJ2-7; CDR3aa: CSVRDYEQYF; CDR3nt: TGCAGCGTTCGGGACTACGAGCAGTACTTC
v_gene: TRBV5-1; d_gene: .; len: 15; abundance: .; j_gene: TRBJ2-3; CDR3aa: CASSLVIPSTDTQYF; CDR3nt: TGCGCCAGCAGCTTGGTCATCCCTAGCACAGATACGCAGTATTTT
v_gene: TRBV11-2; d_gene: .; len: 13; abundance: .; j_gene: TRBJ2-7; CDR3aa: CASNPLASYEQYF; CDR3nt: TGTGCCAGCAACCCCTTGGCGTCATACGAGCAGTACTTC
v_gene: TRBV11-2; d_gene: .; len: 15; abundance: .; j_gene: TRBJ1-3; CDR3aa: CASSFGLNSGNTIYF; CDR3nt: TGTGCCAGCAGCTTTGGTCTTAACTCTGGAAACACCATATATTTT
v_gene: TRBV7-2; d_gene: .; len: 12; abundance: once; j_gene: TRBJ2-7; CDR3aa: CASSLVADEQYF; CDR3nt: TGTGCCAGCAGCTTAGTCGCGGACGAGCAGTACTTC
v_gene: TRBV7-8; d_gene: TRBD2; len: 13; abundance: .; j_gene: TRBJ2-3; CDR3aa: CAGGEAVADTQYF; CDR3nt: TGTGCGGGGGGGGAAGCGGTGGCAGATACGCAGTATTTT
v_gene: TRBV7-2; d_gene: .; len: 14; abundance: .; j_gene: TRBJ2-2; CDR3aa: CASSLEGGTGELFF; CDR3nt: TGTGCCAGCAGCTTGGAGGGGGGCACCGGGGAGCTGTTTTTT
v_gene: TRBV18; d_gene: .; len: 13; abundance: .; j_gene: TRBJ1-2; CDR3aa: CASSPEGNYGYTF; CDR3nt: TGTGCCAGCTCACCAGAGGGGAACTATGGCTACACCTTC
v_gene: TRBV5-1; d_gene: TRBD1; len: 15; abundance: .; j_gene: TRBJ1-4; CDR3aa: CASSRTGSLKEKLFF; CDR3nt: TGCGCCAGCAGCCGGACAGGGTCGTTGAAAGAAAAACTGTTTTTT
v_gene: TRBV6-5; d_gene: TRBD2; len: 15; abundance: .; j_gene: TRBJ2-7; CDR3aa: CASSYSSPGGYEQYF; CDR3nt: TGTGCCAGCAGTTACTCTAGCCCCGGGGGGTACGAGCAGTACTTC
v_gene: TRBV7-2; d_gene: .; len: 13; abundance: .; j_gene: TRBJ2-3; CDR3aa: CASSLEEAGTQYF; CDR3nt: TGTGCCAGCAGCTTAGAGGAGGCGGGAACGCAGTATTTT
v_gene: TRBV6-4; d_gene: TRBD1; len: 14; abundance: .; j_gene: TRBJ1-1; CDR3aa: CASSPDRANTEAFF; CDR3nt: TGTGCCAGCAGTCCGGACAGGGCTAACACTGAAGCTTTCTTT
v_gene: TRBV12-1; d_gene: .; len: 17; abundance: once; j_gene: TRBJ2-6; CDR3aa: CASSRNGVQSRANVLTF; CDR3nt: TGTGCCAGCAGCAGAAATGGTGTACAAAGTCGGGCCAACGTCCTGACTTTC